These T cell receptor beta chains were read from a single sample in a study of T cell changes during pregnancy in multiple sclerosis. The method was immunoSEQ multiplex PCR; TCRdb's version includes in-frame clones alone and lacks a portion of them. The sample includes around 45,000 clones, about nine tenths of them seen just once. The specimen comprised CD4+ T cells from peripheral blood mononuclear cells, sampled before pregnancy. Receptor source: a female donor with multiple sclerosis, enrolled in a pregnancy study. Both conserved end residues are part of each CDR3. The D gene is left open where the match is weak.

CDR3 length: 16
V gene: TRBV18
D gene: TRBD2
J gene: TRBJ2-3
CDR3 protein: CASSPQRGSSTDTQYF

CDR3 length: 15
V gene: TRBV5-1
D gene: TRBD1
J gene: TRBJ1-2
CDR3 protein: CASSSSGQGVHGYTF

CDR3 length: 12
V gene: TRBV7-2
D gene: NA
J gene: TRBJ2-3
CDR3 protein: CASSLFGDTQYF

CDR3 length: 13
V gene: TRBV25-1
D gene: TRBD1
J gene: TRBJ1-6
CDR3 protein: CASSGTGNSPLHF

CDR3 length: 16
V gene: TRBV5-3
D gene: TRBD2
J gene: TRBJ2-3
CDR3 protein: CARSLVPSSGADTQYF

CDR3 length: 15
V gene: TRBV28
D gene: TRBD1
J gene: TRBJ2-7
CDR3 protein: CASSLTGTGTYEQYF

CDR3 length: 15
V gene: TRBV7-9
D gene: TRBD1
J gene: TRBJ1-6
CDR3 protein: CASSLGQGFNSPLHF

CDR3 length: 13
V gene: TRBV6-6
D gene: TRBD1
J gene: TRBJ1-1
CDR3 protein: CASTRQGAAEAFF

CDR3 length: 15
V gene: TRBV30
D gene: TRBD1
J gene: TRBJ1-2
CDR3 protein: CAWSDYGTGGNGYTF

CDR3 length: 14
V gene: TRBV2
D gene: NA
J gene: TRBJ2-4
CDR3 protein: CASIGLAGKNIQYF

CDR3 length: 14
V gene: TRBV7-2
D gene: TRBD1
J gene: TRBJ2-7
CDR3 protein: CASSLGDRGHEQYF

CDR3 length: 14
V gene: TRBV2
D gene: NA
J gene: TRBJ1-5
CDR3 protein: CASSPDSRDQPQHF

CDR3 length: 14
V gene: TRBV18
D gene: NA
J gene: TRBJ1-5
CDR3 protein: CASNPGGRNQPQHF

CDR3 length: 17
V gene: TRBV27
D gene: TRBD1
J gene: TRBJ2-5
CDR3 protein: CASSRTGGFANRETQYF

CDR3 length: 15
V gene: TRBV4-2
D gene: NA
J gene: TRBJ2-7
CDR3 protein: CASSQTGSGAYEQYF

CDR3 length: 18
V gene: TRBV7-3
D gene: TRBD2
J gene: TRBJ2-1
CDR3 protein: CASSSFGSGVSDYNEQFF

CDR3 length: 16
V gene: TRBV5-1
D gene: TRBD1
J gene: TRBJ1-1
CDR3 protein: CASRTSPGQVNTEAFF

CDR3 length: 15
V gene: TRBV7-2
D gene: TRBD1
J gene: TRBJ1-1
CDR3 protein: CASSLKGQGSTEAFF

CDR3 length: 14
V gene: TRBV7-9
D gene: NA
J gene: TRBJ1-4
CDR3 protein: CASSLGREEEKLFF

CDR3 length: 14
V gene: TRBV4-3
D gene: NA
J gene: TRBJ2-3
CDR3 protein: CASSQAGDTDTQYF

CDR3 length: 15
V gene: TRBV6-1
D gene: TRBD2
J gene: TRBJ2-7
CDR3 protein: CASSSREGLAYEQYF

CDR3 length: 15
V gene: TRBV28
D gene: NA
J gene: TRBJ1-3
CDR3 protein: CASSLSGGSGNTIYF

CDR3 length: 14
V gene: TRBV28
D gene: NA
J gene: TRBJ1-5
CDR3 protein: CASTKLPSNQPQHF

CDR3 length: 13
V gene: TRBV4-3
D gene: NA
J gene: TRBJ1-5
CDR3 protein: CASSQTLGTPRHF

CDR3 length: 14
V gene: TRBV2
D gene: NA
J gene: TRBJ1-3
CDR3 protein: CASSAQVTGNTIYF

CDR3 length: 11
V gene: TRBV6-1
D gene: NA
J gene: TRBJ2-3
CDR3 protein: CASRLGDTQYF

CDR3 length: 17
V gene: TRBV7-8
D gene: TRBD2
J gene: TRBJ2-1
CDR3 protein: CASSLDRRGGTYNEQFF

CDR3 length: 15
V gene: TRBV6-1
D gene: NA
J gene: TRBJ1-5
CDR3 protein: CASNEPWGGNQPQHF

CDR3 length: 16
V gene: TRBV5-5
D gene: TRBD2
J gene: TRBJ2-2
CDR3 protein: CASSLYGGASTGELFF

CDR3 length: 14
V gene: TRBV7-6
D gene: TRBD2
J gene: TRBJ2-1
CDR3 protein: CASSPAGGPVEQFF

CDR3 length: 17
V gene: TRBV7-2
D gene: NA
J gene: TRBJ2-1
CDR3 protein: CASSSATGLRALNEQFF